This TCR beta chain is from a study of T-cell reconstitution after alpha-beta-depleted transplantation in children. General observations from the study: When one year had passed after transplant, most T-cell counts and diversity came from newly produced T cells. TCRbeta diversity was high at day 60 in some patients (a result of surviving recipient T cells and thymic progenitors). Reportedly, only several hundred clones from non-depleted graft cells drove alpha-beta T-cell counts at about two months.

This clonotype was picked up a small number of times. The antigen is undetermined. The TCRbeta library incorporated unique molecular identifiers. TCRdb reanalysed the PCR reads using MiXCR and keeps one entry per CDR3 protein. This table holds about 980,000 distinct CDR3 sequences, 25% to 35% found once. This CDR3 comprises 15 residues. The V end lost 5 bases, the J end lost 4 bases, and 15 bases lay between the germline ends. Germline lookup yields CDR1 SEHNR and CDR2 FQNEAQ (reference sequence). Specimen: PBMCs, mostly from graft donor cells, collected 360 days after TCRalphabeta/CD19-depleted stem cell transplant. V is TRBV7-9 and J is TRBJ1-5; a weak D match, TRBD1 (6 bases). The source of this sequence is a boy in the first two years of life who had a stem cell transplant for SCID, so the T cells may come from the graft donor. This CDR3 reads CASSRDRGRNQPQHF. CDR3 DNA sequence: TGTGCCAGCAGCCGCGATCGGGGGCGGAATCAGCCCCAGCATTTT.